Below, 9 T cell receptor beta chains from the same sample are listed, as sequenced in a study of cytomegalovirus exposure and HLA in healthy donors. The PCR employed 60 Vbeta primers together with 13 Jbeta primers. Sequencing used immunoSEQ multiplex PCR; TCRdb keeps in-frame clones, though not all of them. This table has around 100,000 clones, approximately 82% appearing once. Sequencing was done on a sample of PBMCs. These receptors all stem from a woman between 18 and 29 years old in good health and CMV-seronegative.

The CDR3 DNA sequence: TGTGCCAGCAGTGTAGGGGGGGATTTTTCTGAAGCTTTCTTT. It specifies CASSVGGDFSEAFF. The chain is built from TRBV6-1 and TRBJ1-1; a possible D gene is TRBD1 (6 bases). V lost 4 bases, J lost 6 bases, and 15 bases lay in between. This CDR3 is built from 14 residues. Germline assignment: CDR1 MNHNS and CDR2 SASEGT.

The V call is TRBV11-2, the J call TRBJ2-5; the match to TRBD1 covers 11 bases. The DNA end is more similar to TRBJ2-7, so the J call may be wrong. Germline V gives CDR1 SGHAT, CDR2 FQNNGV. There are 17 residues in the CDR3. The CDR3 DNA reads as TGTGCCAGCAGCCATGCCGGGACAGGGGGTGGCTCCTACGAGCAGTACTTC. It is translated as CASSHAGTGGGSYEQYF.

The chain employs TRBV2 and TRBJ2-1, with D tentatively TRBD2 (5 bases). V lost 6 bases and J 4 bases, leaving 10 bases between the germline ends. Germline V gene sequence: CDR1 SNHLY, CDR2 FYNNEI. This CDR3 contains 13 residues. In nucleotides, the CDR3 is TGTGCCAGCAGACTAGTCTCTTACAATGAGCAGTTCTTC. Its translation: CASRLVSYNEQFF.

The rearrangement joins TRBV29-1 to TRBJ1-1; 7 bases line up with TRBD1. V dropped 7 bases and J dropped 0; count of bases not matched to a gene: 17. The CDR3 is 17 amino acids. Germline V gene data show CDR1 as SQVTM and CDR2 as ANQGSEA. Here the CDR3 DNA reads TGCAGCGCGCGAGGGGGGCAGGGGGAAACCATGAACACTGAAGCTTTCTTT. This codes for CSARGGQGETMNTEAFF. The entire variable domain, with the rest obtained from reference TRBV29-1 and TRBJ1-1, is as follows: SAVISQKPSRDICQRGTSLTIQCQVDSQVTMMFWYRQQPGQSLTLIATANQGSEATYESGFVIDKFPISRPNLTFSTLTVSNMSPEDSSIYLCSARGGQGETMNTEAFFGQGTRLTVV.

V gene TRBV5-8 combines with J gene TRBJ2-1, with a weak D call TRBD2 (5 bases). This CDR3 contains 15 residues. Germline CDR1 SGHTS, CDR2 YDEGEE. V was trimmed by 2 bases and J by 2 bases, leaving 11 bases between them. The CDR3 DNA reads TGTGCCAGCAGCTTCGCGGGCCCGACCTACAATGAGCAGTTCTTC. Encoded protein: CASSFAGPTYNEQFF.

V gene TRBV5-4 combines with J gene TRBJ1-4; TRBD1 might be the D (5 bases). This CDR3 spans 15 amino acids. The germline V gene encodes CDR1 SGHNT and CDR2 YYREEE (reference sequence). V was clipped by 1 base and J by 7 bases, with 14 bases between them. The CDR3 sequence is CASSLQTGGLEKLFF. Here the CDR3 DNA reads TGTGCCAGCAGCTTGCAAACAGGCGGCCTTGAAAAACTGTTTTTT.

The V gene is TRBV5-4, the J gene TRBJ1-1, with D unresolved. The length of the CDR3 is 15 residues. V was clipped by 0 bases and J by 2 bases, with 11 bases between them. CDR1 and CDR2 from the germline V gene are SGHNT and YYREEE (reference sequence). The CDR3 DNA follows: TGTGCCAGCAGCTTGGCCTGGTCGGGTAACACTGAAGCTTTCTTT. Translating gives CASSLAWSGNTEAFF. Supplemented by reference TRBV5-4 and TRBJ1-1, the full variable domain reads ETGVTQSPTHLIKTRGQQVTLRCSSQSGHNTVSWYQQALGQGPQFIFQYYREEENGRGNFPPRFSGLQFPNYSSELNVNALELDDSALYLCASSLAWSGNTEAFFGQGTRLTVV.

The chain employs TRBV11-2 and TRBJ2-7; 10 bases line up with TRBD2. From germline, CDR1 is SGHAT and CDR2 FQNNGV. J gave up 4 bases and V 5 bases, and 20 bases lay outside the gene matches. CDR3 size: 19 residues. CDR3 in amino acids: CASSPSAAGGDLFLYEQYF. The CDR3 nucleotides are TGTGCCAGCAGCCCATCAGCAGCGGGAGGGGATCTCTTCCTTTACGAGCAGTACTTC.

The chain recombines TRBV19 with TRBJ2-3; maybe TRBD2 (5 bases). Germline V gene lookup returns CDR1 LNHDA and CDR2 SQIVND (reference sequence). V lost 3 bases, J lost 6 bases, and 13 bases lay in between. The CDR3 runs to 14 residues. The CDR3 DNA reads TGTGCCAGTAGTATCAGTCTAGCTGCGGATACGCAGTATTTT. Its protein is CASSISLAADTQYF.